This TCR beta chain was obtained from a study of blood T cell repertoires in COVID-19. Across the whole study: Specimens from acute and convalescent COVID-19 originated in the United States, Italy and Spain. From T cells, B-cell-depleted T cells, or PBMCs came the material, which was cDNA or gDNA.

Authors' data handling: Estimation of nucleated cell counts was performed using reference gene primer amplification. Assay: immunoSEQ multiplex PCR; the TCRdb copy retains only in-frame clones and omits some. That table gives V, J and clone size, and the DNA gave D and trimming. In the table there are roughly 260,000 clones, roughly 87% of which are singletons. Those who participated ranged in age from roughly 18 to 90 years and resided in roughly 26 US areas. This CDR3 has 13 amino acids. Germline CDR1 reads SGHRS; CDR2 reads YFSETQ. V shed 2 bases and J shed 4 bases, with 7 bases lying between them.

The sequenced sample was PBMCs or T cells enriched from blood (not recorded which). The gene calls are TRBV5-1 and TRBJ1-5; D gene uncertain. The sequence was collected from a woman in her twenties or thirties with acute COVID-19. In DNA form, the CDR3 reads TGCGCCAGCAGCTTCGGGGAGAATCAGCCCCAGCATTTT. Its translation: CASSFGENQPQHF.